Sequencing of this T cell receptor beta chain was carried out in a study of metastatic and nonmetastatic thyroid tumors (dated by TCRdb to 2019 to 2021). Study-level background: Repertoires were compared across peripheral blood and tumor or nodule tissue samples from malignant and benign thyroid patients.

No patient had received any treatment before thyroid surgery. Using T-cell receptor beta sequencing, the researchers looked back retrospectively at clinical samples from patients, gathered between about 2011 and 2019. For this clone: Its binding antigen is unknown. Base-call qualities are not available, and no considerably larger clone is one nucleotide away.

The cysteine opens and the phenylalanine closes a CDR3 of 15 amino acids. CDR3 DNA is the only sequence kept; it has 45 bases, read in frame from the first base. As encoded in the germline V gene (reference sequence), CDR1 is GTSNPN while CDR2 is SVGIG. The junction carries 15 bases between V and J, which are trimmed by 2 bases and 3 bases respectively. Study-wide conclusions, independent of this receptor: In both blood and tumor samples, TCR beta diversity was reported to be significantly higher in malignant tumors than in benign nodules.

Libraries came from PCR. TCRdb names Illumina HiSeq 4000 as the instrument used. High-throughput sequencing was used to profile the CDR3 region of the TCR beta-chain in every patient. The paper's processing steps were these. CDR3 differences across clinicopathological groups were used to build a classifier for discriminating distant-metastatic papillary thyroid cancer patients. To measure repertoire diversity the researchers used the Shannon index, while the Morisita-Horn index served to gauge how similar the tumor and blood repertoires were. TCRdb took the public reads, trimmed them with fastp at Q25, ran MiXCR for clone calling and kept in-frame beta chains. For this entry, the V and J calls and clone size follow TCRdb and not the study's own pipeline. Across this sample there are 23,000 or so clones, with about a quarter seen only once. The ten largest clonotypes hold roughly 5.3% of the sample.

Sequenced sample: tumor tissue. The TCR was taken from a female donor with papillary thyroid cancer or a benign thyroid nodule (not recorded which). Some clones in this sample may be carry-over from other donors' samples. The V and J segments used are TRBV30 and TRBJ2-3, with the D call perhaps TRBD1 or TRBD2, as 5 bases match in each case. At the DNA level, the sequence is TGTGCCTGGAGTTATTCCGGGGCAGGGACAGATACGCAGTATTTT. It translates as CAWSYSGAGTDTQYF.